This is a list of T cell receptor beta chains from one sample in a study of blood T cell repertoires in COVID-19. Some clones are missing from TCRdb's copy, which holds only in-frame ones; the method was immunoSEQ multiplex PCR. The sample yields under 200,000 clones, 84% seen once. Sample: peripheral blood. The receptors were sampled from a human donor with acute or convalescent COVID-19. The donor label of this sample is uncertain. Both conserved end residues are part of each CDR3. A D gene is named only where the DNA matches it firmly. Clone sizes are given selectively: once, few, many, or a class where the clone is expanded.

D gene: .
V gene: TRBV4-1
J gene: TRBJ1-5
clone size: .
CDR3 protein: CASSRPYSNQPQHF
CDR3 DNA: TGCGCCAGCAGCCGGCCATATAGCAATCAGCCCCAGCATTTT

D gene: TRBD1
V gene: TRBV18
J gene: TRBJ2-7
clone size: .
CDR3 protein: CASSPGQGPYEQYF
CDR3 DNA: TGTGCCAGCTCACCGGGACAGGGGCCCTACGAGCAGTACTTC

D gene: TRBD2
V gene: TRBV19
J gene: TRBJ2-7
clone size: .
CDR3 protein: CASSATSVSYEQYF
CDR3 DNA: TGTGCCAGTAGTGCGACTAGCGTCTCCTACGAGCAGTACTTC

D gene: TRBD2
V gene: TRBV19
J gene: TRBJ2-3
clone size: .
CDR3 protein: CASSIGEAGDTQYF
CDR3 DNA: TGTGCCAGTAGTATAGGGGAAGCGGGGGATACGCAGTATTTT

D gene: TRBD1
V gene: TRBV29-1
J gene: TRBJ2-1
clone size: .
CDR3 protein: CSVRGTVRGPHNEQFF
CDR3 DNA: TGCAGCGTAAGAGGGACGGTGAGGGGGCCCCACAATGAGCAGTTCTTC

D gene: .
V gene: TRBV30
J gene: TRBJ2-7
clone size: .
CDR3 protein: CAWSVSKWGRSTASGYEQYF
CDR3 DNA: TGTGCCTGGAGTGTATCGAAATGGGGCAGGTCGACTGCCTCGGGCTACGAGCAGTACTTC

D gene: TRBD1
V gene: TRBV7-9
J gene: TRBJ1-5
clone size: .
CDR3 protein: CASSLGQGGQPQHF
CDR3 DNA: TGTGCCAGCAGCCTGGGACAGGGAGGTCAGCCCCAGCATTTT

D gene: TRBD2
V gene: TRBV27
J gene: TRBJ2-1
clone size: .
CDR3 protein: CASSLPGLAVYNEQFF
CDR3 DNA: TGTGCCAGCAGTCTACCGGGACTAGCGGTCTACAATGAGCAGTTCTTC

D gene: TRBD1
V gene: TRBV19
J gene: TRBJ2-7
clone size: few
CDR3 protein: CASSIDPTGASYEQYF
CDR3 DNA: TGTGCCAGTAGTATAGACCCCACAGGGGCCTCCTACGAGCAGTACTTC

D gene: .
V gene: TRBV25-1
J gene: TRBJ2-1
clone size: .
CDR3 protein: CASSPMGRNEQFF
CDR3 DNA: TGTGCCAGCTCACCTATGGGGCGTAATGAGCAGTTCTTC

D gene: TRBD1
V gene: TRBV6-5
J gene: TRBJ2-7
clone size: .
CDR3 protein: CASSYTQGASYEQYF
CDR3 DNA: TGTGCCAGCAGTTACACACAGGGGGCGTCCTACGAGCAGTACTTC

D gene: .
V gene: TRBV15
J gene: TRBJ2-3
clone size: .
CDR3 protein: CATSRRWSYTDTQYF
CDR3 DNA: TGTGCCACCAGCAGAAGATGGTCCTACACAGATACGCAGTATTTT

D gene: TRBD1
V gene: TRBV7-3
J gene: TRBJ1-4
clone size: .
CDR3 protein: CASSPRQGGEKLFF
CDR3 DNA: TGTGCCAGCAGCCCCCGACAGGGAGGCGAAAAACTGTTTTTT

D gene: .
V gene: TRBV5-1
J gene: TRBJ1-1
clone size: .
CDR3 protein: CASSFPGTEAFF
CDR3 DNA: TGCGCCAGCAGCTTTCCGGGCACTGAAGCTTTCTTT

D gene: TRBD1
V gene: TRBV30
J gene: TRBJ1-2
clone size: few
CDR3 protein: CAWSGDSGGNYGYTF
CDR3 DNA: TGTGCCTGGAGTGGGGATTCAGGGGGGAACTATGGCTACACCTTC

D gene: TRBD1
V gene: TRBV3-1/TRBV3-2
J gene: TRBJ1-6
clone size: .
CDR3 protein: CASSPRDRGTYNSPLHF
CDR3 DNA: TGTGCCAGCAGCCCTCGGGACAGGGGAACCTATAATTCACCCCTCCACTTT

D gene: .
V gene: TRBV3-1/TRBV3-2
J gene: TRBJ1-1
clone size: .
CDR3 protein: CASSQVNRVGTEAFF
CDR3 DNA: TGTGCCAGCAGCCAAGTCAACAGGGTGGGGACTGAAGCTTTCTTT

D gene: TRBD2
V gene: TRBV9
J gene: TRBJ2-1
clone size: .
CDR3 protein: CASSPGLAGLNEQFF
CDR3 DNA: TGTGCCAGCAGCCCTGGACTAGCGGGGCTGAATGAGCAGTTCTTC

D gene: TRBD2
V gene: TRBV10-2
J gene: TRBJ2-3
clone size: .
CDR3 protein: CASQLAGTDTQYF
CDR3 DNA: TGCGCCAGTCAGCTAGCGGGGACAGATACGCAGTATTTT

D gene: .
V gene: TRBV5-1
J gene: TRBJ2-1
clone size: .
CDR3 protein: CASSLAQGYYNEQFF
CDR3 DNA: TGCGCCAGCAGCTTGGCGCAGGGATACTACAATGAGCAGTTCTTC

D gene: TRBD1
V gene: TRBV6-2/TRBV6-3
J gene: TRBJ2-7
clone size: .
CDR3 protein: CASSYPRTGSSYEQYF
CDR3 DNA: TGTGCCAGCAGTTACCCTCGGACAGGGAGCTCCTACGAGCAGTACTTC

D gene: .
V gene: TRBV9
J gene: TRBJ2-1
clone size: .
CDR3 protein: CASTVSGSYNEQFF
CDR3 DNA: TGTGCCAGCACCGTTTCCGGGAGTTACAATGAGCAGTTCTTC

D gene: .
V gene: TRBV19
J gene: TRBJ2-2
clone size: .
CDR3 protein: CASNDGDTGELFF
CDR3 DNA: TGTGCCAGTAACGACGGGGACACCGGGGAGCTGTTTTTT

D gene: TRBD2
V gene: TRBV7-2
J gene: TRBJ2-5
clone size: .
CDR3 protein: CASSPGTRHWETQYF
CDR3 DNA: TGTGCCAGCAGTCCCGGGACTAGACACTGGGAGACCCAGTACTTC

D gene: .
V gene: TRBV19
J gene: TRBJ1-5
clone size: .
CDR3 protein: CASSPGGGGQPQHF
CDR3 DNA: TGTGCCAGTAGCCCGGGGGGGGGCGGCCAGCCCCAGCATTTT